This T cell receptor (beta chain) comes out of a study of early T cells in non-severe SARS-CoV-2 infection (dated by TCRdb to the early 2020s). In terms of the full investigation: Because TCR sequencing relied on bulk RNA taken from unsorted whole blood, pairing of alpha and beta chains was not possible. Overall results and qualifications from the work: Matching against VDJdb was skewed toward anti-spike CD8 responses, likely underestimated virus-specific expansions, and missed private and CD4 specificities.

The CDR3 spans 15 residues, from the cysteine through the phenylalanine. Of the read, only the CDR3 DNA is kept; its 45 bases are in frame from base 1. V is clipped by 2 bases and J by 0 bases, and the sequence between their germline boundaries is 9 bases long. CDR1 MNHEY and CDR2 SVGEGT are derived from the germline V gene. Set within a cohort of healthcare workers in London, UK, this nested case-control study involved weekly PCR testing of nasopharyngeal swabs along with blood sampling. Healthcare workers were recruited during the week of the UK lockdown, between 23 and 31 March 2020, and followed weekly for up to about 16 weeks. Ten or more counts support this clonotype. There is no known antigen for this receptor. Base qualities were left out, and no much larger clone turns up one base away. Library prep was done by 5' RACE. The run used a NextSeq 500. In the TCR library protocol, unique molecular identifiers were attached to individual cDNA molecules to correct for PCR bias and sequencing error. Both TCR alpha and beta chains were sequenced, and tight co-correlation was observed between alpha and beta sequence abundances in each sample. Regarding the original processing steps: V gene, J gene and CDR3 annotation of TCR sequences was performed with Decombinator V4. Expanded TCRs were defined as changing significantly between any two time points under a Poisson model with p below 0.0001. Abundances of TCRs were expressed as counts per million after normalisation to the total number of TCRs sequenced in each sample. MAIT TCRs were defined by TRAV1-2 paired with TRAJ12, TRAJ20 or TRAJ33, and iNKT TCRs by TRAV10 paired with TRAJ18. VDJdb, accessed on 1 November 2021, was searched for TCRs annotated for CMV, EBV and SARS-CoV-2, and TCRs annotated for more than one antigen were excluded. TCRdb reanalyzed the raw reads on its own, using fastp at Q25 for trimming and MiXCR for clone calling, and kept in-frame beta chains. Entries are consolidated by CDR3 protein sequence, retaining the most common genes and DNA. What appears here as the V and J calls and clone size reflects TCRdb's work, not the paper's. The sample data list around 71,000 distinct CDR3 sequences, and about 9% of these were observed just once. The ten largest clonotypes hold less than 20% of the sample.

This receptor chain uses TRBV6-2 or TRBV6-3 and TRBJ2-3, with the identity of the D gene unclear. Material: whole blood, obtained at baseline. The sequence was obtained from an adult who was a healthcare worker with PCR-confirmed SARS-CoV-2 infection or an uninfected control (not recorded which). The DNA is TGTGCCAGCAGTTACGGAACGGGCAGCACAGATACGCAGTATTTT. This sequence encodes CASSYGTGSTDTQYF.